These 20 T cell receptor beta chains were all obtained from the same sample, sequenced in a study of post-analysis software for immune sequencing data. Whole-study results and caveats: Among several TRBV segments more frequent in patients than controls were TRBV5-6, TRBV5-1 and TRBV20-1.

No antigen has been assigned to these receptors. Sequencing libraries made from TCR beta cDNA carried unique molecular identifiers. TCRdb called the PCR reads again in MiXCR, with one record for every CDR3 protein. The table includes roughly 730,000 distinct CDR3 sequences, about 32% detected once. The sample consisted of blood. These receptors were obtained from a girl between 10 and 17 years old with multiple sclerosis.

The V call is TRBV11-2, the J call TRBJ2-1; 7 bases match TRBD1. This CDR3 comprises 16 residues. The V gene's germline CDR1 is SGHAT and CDR2 FQNNGV. The trim removed 5 bases at V and 4 bases at J, leaving 11 bases unmatched. CDR3 in DNA: TGTGCCAGCAGCGCCCTCCGGACAGGACGATACAATGAGCAGTTCTTC. Translated: CASSALRTGRYNEQFF.

In DNA, the CDR3 is TGCGCCAGCGGATCAGGGGCGGGCGAGCAGTACTTC. Protein: CASGSGAGEQYF. The chain recombines TRBV10-1 with TRBJ2-7; TRBD1 might be the D (6 bases). Per the germline V gene, CDR1 is WNHNN and CDR2 is SYGVQD (reference sequence). CDR3 length equals 12 residues. V was pared by 8 bases and J by 6 bases, with 14 bases between.

The CDR3: CSASSDGTQDSTDTQYF. The CDR3 nucleotides read TGCAGTGCTAGTAGCGACGGGACCCAGGATTCCACAGATACGCAGTATTTT. This rearrangement joins TRBV20-1 to TRBJ2-3; perhaps D is TRBD1 or TRBD2 (5 bases each). The germline V gene has CDR1 DFQATT and CDR2 SNEGSKA (reference sequence). The V end lost 3 bases, the J end lost 2 bases, and 21 bases lay between the germline ends. This CDR3 has 17 residues.

There are a few counts of this clonotype. DNA of the CDR3: TGTGCCAGCAGCGCGCACAGGGAACCTGCTTACTATGGCTACACCTTC. The encoded protein is CASSAHREPAYYGYTF. This chain uses TRBV9 with TRBJ1-2; possible D gene TRBD1, 6 bases. Per the germline V gene, CDR1 is SGDLS and CDR2 is YYNGEE. The CDR3 length is 16 residues. V lost 3 bases, J lost 3 bases, and 18 bases lay in between.

The sample holds a few counts of this clonotype. CDR3 residues: CASSSRTGIDEKLFF. The CDR3 DNA follows: TGTGCCAGCAGCTCCCGAACGGGCATTGATGAAAAACTGTTTTTT. The chain is built from TRBV7-9 and TRBJ1-4; D remains unclear. V lost 4 bases, J lost 6 bases, and 15 bases lay in between. Per germline, CDR1 SEHNR and CDR2 FQNEAQ (reference sequence). This CDR3 spans 15 amino acids.

The gene calls are TRBV5-1 and TRBJ2-5, with 7 bases lining up with TRBD1. The CDR3 runs 14 residues. Germline CDR1 and CDR2: SGHRS and YFSETQ. The junction had 5 bases not matched to a gene; V was cut back by 4 bases and J by 2 bases. The CDR3 here is CASSTWDRQETQYF. CDR3 sequence (DNA): TGCGCCAGCAGCACCTGGGACAGACAAGAGACCCAGTACTTC.

The CDR3 loop is CSARDPNQETQYF. The CDR3 DNA reads TGCAGTGCTAGAGACCCGAATCAAGAGACCCAGTACTTC. The chain is built from TRBV20-1 and TRBJ2-5; the D is unclear. The CDR3 spans 13 residues. The germline V gene encodes CDR1 DFQATT and CDR2 SNEGSKA (reference sequence). V dropped 0 bases and J dropped 2 bases, with 7 bases sitting between them.

The V and J genes are TRBV28 and TRBJ2-6; 10 bases match TRBD1. CDR3 size: 19 residues. The V and J ends lost 3 bases and 2 bases, in that order; junction bases with no gene match: 10. Germline CDR1 reads MDHEN; CDR2 reads SYDVKM. The DNA of the CDR3 is TGTGCCAGCAGTTTGCCGATGGACAGGGGGATCCCTGGGGCCAACGTCCTGACTTTC. Translation gives CASSLPMDRGIPGANVLTF.

This clonotype was seen a handful of times. The chain links TRBV29-1 to TRBJ1-2; no clear D. V was trimmed by 1 base and J by 8 bases, leaving 17 bases between them. This CDR3 is 14 amino acids long. CDR1 SQVTM and CDR2 ANQGSEA come from the germline V gene. CDR3 sequence: CSVEGAEGLGGYTF. The CDR3 region has the DNA TGCAGCGTTGAAGGGGCGGAGGGTCTTGGCGGCTACACCTTC.

The CDR3 region has the DNA TGCAGCGTGGGGGGAAACATTCAGTACTTC. Translating it yields CSVGGNIQYF. The chain uses TRBV29-1 and TRBJ2-4, with a weak D call TRBD2 (6 bases). The CDR3 covers 10 residues. Trimming removed 6 bases at V and 6 bases at J, with 6 bases between. The germline CDR1 and CDR2 sequences are SQVTM and ANQGSEA.

A note on this clonotype: The germline gene is not matched at one end of the junction; a read error may be the cause. The rearrangement uses TRBV3-1 and TRBJ2-1, with 7 bases lining up with TRBD2. The length of the CDR3 is 15 residues. CDR1 is LGHDT, CDR2 YNNKEL, per germline (reference sequence). The CDR3 protein is CASGQDSGSYNEQFF. The CDR3 DNA reads as TGTGCCAGCGGCCAAGATAGCGGGTCCTACAATGAGCAGTTCTTC.

The chain recombines TRBV20-1 with TRBJ2-1, with 7 bases fitting TRBD2. The CDR3 consists of 14 residues. The germline gives CDR1 DFQATT, CDR2 SNEGSKA (reference sequence). J was trimmed by 9 bases and V by 3 bases; bases with no gene match: 11. The CDR3 DNA is TGCAGTGCTAGTGGGTTTCGGAGCGGGACTGAGCAGTTCTTC. Its translation is CSASGFRSGTEQFF.

This clonotype showed up just a few times. CDR3 protein: CATTWFCRGQQPQHF. The CDR3 DNA follows: TGTGCCACCACCTGGTTTTGCAGGGGGCAACAGCCCCAGCATTTT. V usage is TRBV6-4 and J usage is TRBJ1-5; 8 bases are a match to TRBD1. Germline CDR1 MRHNA, CDR2 SNTAGT. With 10 bases clipped from V and 7 bases from J, the junction kept 15 bases outside the gene matches. The CDR3 length is 15 residues.

The chain joins TRBV24-1 to TRBJ1-1, with TRBD1 as a possible D gene (6 bases). CDR1 KGHDR and CDR2 SFDVKD come from the germline V gene. Trimming removed 7 bases from V and 6 bases from J, with 14 bases in between. CDR3 length equals 13 residues. The CDR3 DNA is TGTGCCACCAGGCCCGGGACATCGCCTGAAGCTTTCTTT. The encoded protein is CATRPGTSPEAFF.

The chain links TRBV29-1 to TRBJ2-1; tentative D call: TRBD2 (5 bases). The CDR3 length is 14 residues. V was trimmed by 7 bases and J by 6 bases, leaving 19 bases between them. CDR1 and CDR2 from the germline V gene are SQVTM and ANQGSEA. In DNA form, the CDR3 reads TGCAGCGAGAAGGTCGCTAGCAGACCCAATGAGCAGTTCTTC. As protein: CSEKVASRPNEQFF.

This clonotype was seen only a few times. The J gene is TRBJ1-4, the V gene TRBV27, with 9 bases identical to TRBD1. The junction had 2 bases not matched to a gene; V was cut back by 4 bases and J by 8 bases. This CDR3 has 13 amino acids. Germline values: CDR1 MNHEY, CDR2 SMNVEV (reference sequence). Here the CDR3 DNA reads TGTGCCAGCAGTTGGACAGGGGTGGAAAAACTGTTTTTT. This translates into CASSWTGVEKLFF.

Only a few counts were recorded for this clonotype. The chain links TRBV12-3 or TRBV12-4 to TRBJ2-7, with a tentative D call TRBD2 (5 bases). V was trimmed by 4 bases and J by 4 bases, leaving 14 bases between them. The CDR3 extends over 14 amino acids. Here the CDR3 DNA reads TGTGCCAGCAGTTCCGAGGTCGGAGGTTACGAGCAGTACTTC. It translates to CASSSEVGGYEQYF.

This clonotype appeared many times. This chain uses TRBV15 with TRBJ2-7; TRBD1 agrees at 7 bases. This CDR3 comprises 13 residues. Germline V lookup: CDR1 LNHNV, CDR2 YYDKDF (reference sequence). The J segment lost 6 bases and the V segment lost 0 bases, leaving 2 bases of the junction unmatched. The CDR3 region has the DNA TGTGCCACCAGCAGAGATAGGACAGGCGAGCAGTACTTC. It encodes CATSRDRTGEQYF.

The chain combines TRBV30 with TRBJ2-1; D not resolved. From germline, CDR1 is GTSNPN and CDR2 SVGIG (reference sequence). This CDR3 has 15 amino acids. The V and J ends lost 0 bases and 0 bases respectively, with 9 bases between them. The CDR3 DNA reads as TGTGCCTGGAGTGTCGGGCAGCGCTCCTACAATGAGCAGTTCTTC. Encoded protein: CAWSVGQRSYNEQFF.

Concerning this clonotype itself: This may be a read error: a much more frequent sequence differs by one nucleotide. The chain uses TRBV20-1 and TRBJ1-2; no clear D. In germline, CDR1 is DFQATT, CDR2 SNEGSKA (reference sequence). The CDR3 consists of 12 residues. The CDR3 region is CSAREGFKGCTF. CDR3 coding DNA: TGCAGTGCTAGAGAGGGGTTCAAGGGCTGCACCTTC.